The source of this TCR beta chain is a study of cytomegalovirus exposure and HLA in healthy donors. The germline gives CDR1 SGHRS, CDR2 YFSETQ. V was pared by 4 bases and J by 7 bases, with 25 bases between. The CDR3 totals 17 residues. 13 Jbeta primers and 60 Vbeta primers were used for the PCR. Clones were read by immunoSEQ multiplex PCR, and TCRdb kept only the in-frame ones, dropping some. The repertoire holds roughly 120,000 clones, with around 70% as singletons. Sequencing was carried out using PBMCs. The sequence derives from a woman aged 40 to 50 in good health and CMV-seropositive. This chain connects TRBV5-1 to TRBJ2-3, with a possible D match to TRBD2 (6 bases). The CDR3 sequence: CASSPILGAGSGNTQYF. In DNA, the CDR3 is TGCGCCAGCAGCCCAATCCTAGGGGCGGGATCCGGAAATACGCAGTATTTT.